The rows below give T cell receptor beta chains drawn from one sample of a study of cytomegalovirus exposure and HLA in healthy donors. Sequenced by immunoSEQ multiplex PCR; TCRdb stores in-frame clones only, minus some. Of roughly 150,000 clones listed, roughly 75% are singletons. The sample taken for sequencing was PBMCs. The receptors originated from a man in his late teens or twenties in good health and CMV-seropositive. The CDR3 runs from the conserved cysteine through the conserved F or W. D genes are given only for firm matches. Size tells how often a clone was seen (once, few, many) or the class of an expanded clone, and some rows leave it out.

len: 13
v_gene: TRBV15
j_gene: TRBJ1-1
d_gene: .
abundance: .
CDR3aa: CATSRYRGTEAFF
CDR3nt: TGTGCCACCAGCAGATATCGCGGCACTGAAGCTTTCTTT

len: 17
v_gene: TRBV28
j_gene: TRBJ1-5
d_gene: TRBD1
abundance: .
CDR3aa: CASSSKSNRGSNQPQHF
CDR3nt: TGTGCCAGCAGTTCTAAATCAAACAGGGGGAGCAATCAGCCCCAGCATTTT

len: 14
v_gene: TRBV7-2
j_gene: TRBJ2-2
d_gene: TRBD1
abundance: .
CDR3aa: CASSTRQGTGELFF
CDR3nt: TGTGCCAGCAGTACAAGACAGGGCACCGGGGAGCTGTTTTTT

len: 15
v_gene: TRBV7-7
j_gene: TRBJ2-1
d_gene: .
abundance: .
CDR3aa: CASSLQWEGSYEQFF
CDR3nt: TGTGCCAGCAGCTTACAGTGGGAAGGGAGCTATGAGCAGTTCTTC

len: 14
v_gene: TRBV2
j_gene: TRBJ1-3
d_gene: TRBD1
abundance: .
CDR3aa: CASSSTGAGNTIYF
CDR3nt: TGTGCCAGCAGCTCGACAGGGGCTGGAAACACCATATATTTT

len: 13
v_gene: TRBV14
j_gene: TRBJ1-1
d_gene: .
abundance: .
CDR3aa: CASGRMVNTEAFF
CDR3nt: TGTGCCAGCGGCAGGATGGTGAACACTGAAGCTTTCTTT

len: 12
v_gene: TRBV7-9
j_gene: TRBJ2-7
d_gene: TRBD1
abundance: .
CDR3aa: CSTRTGAYEQYF
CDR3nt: TGTTCCACCCGGACAGGGGCCTACGAGCAGTACTTC

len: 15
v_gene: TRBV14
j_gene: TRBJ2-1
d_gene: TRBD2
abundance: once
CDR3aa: CASSRLAPSYNEQFF
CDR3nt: TGTGCCAGCAGCCGACTAGCGCCGTCCTACAATGAGCAGTTCTTC

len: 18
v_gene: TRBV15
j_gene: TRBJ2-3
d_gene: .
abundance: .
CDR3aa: CATSSDPAAWTNTDTQYF
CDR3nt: TGTGCCACCAGCAGCGACCCGGCAGCCTGGACAAACACAGATACGCAGTATTTT

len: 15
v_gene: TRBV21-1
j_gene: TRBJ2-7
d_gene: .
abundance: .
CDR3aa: CASSKGAGATYEQYF
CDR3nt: TGTGCCAGCAGCAAGGGAGCGGGAGCCACCTACGAGCAGTACTTC

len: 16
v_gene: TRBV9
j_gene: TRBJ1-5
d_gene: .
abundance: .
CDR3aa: CASSVAREGSNQPQHF
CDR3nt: TGTGCCAGCAGCGTTGCCAGGGAAGGGAGCAATCAGCCCCAGCATTTT

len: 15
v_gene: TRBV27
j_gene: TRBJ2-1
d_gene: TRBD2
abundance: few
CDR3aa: CASSLQAGGGNEQFF
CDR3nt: TGTGCCAGCAGTTTACAAGCGGGAGGAGGGAATGAGCAGTTCTTC

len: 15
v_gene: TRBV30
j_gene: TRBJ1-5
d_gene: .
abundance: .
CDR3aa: CAWSPRDYLNQPQHF
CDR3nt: TGTGCCTGGAGTCCCCGGGACTACTTAAATCAGCCCCAGCATTTT

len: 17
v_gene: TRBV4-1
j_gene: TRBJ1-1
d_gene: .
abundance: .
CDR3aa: CASSLQQGGKMNTEAFF
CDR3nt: TGCGCCAGCAGCCTCCAACAGGGAGGGAAGATGAACACTGAAGCTTTCTTT

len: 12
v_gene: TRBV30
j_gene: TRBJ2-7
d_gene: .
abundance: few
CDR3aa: CAWSGGYYEQYF
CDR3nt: TGTGCCTGGAGCGGCGGATACTACGAGCAGTACTTC

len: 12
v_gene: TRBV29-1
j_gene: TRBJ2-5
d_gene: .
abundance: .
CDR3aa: CSVEPGQETQYF
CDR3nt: TGCAGCGTTGAGCCGGGCCAAGAGACCCAGTACTTC

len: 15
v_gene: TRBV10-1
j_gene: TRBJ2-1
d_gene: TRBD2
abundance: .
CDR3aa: CASSETGREGNEQFF
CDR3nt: TGCGCCAGCAGTGAGACGGGGAGGGAGGGCAATGAGCAGTTCTTC

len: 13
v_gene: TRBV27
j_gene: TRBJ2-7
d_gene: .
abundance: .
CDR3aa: CASSPGVVHEQYF
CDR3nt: TGTGCCAGCAGTCCAGGGGTCGTCCACGAGCAGTACTTC

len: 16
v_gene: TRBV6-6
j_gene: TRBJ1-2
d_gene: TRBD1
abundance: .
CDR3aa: CASSYPRTGGYYGYTF
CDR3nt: TGTGCCAGCAGTTACCCCCGGACAGGGGGTTACTATGGCTACACCTTC

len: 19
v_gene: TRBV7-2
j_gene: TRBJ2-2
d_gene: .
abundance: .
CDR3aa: CASSLARDSLTYNTGELFF
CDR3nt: TGTGCCAGCAGCTTAGCCCGGGACTCTCTAACCTATAACACCGGGGAGCTGTTTTTT

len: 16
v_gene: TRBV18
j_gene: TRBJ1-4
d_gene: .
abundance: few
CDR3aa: CASSRRTDSTNEKLFF
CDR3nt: TGTGCCAGCTCAAGGAGGACAGACTCAACTAATGAAAAACTGTTTTTT

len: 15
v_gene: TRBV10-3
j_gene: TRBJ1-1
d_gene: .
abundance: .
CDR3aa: CAISDKLWRGTEAFF
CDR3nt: TGTGCCATCAGTGATAAGCTTTGGCGGGGCACTGAAGCTTTCTTT

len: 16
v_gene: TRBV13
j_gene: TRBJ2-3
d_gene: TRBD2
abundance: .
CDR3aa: CASSSRVSGSTDTQYF
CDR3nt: TGTGCCAGCAGCTCCCGCGTTAGCGGGAGCACAGATACGCAGTATTTT

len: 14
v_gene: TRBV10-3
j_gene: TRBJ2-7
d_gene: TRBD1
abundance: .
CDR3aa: CAISPQGRGYEQYF
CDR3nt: TGTGCCATCAGCCCACAGGGGAGAGGGTACGAGCAGTACTTC

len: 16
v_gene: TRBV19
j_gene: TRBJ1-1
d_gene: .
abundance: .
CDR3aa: CASSRTVPIMNTEAFF
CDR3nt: TGTGCCAGTAGTCGAACAGTACCAATCATGAACACTGAAGCTTTCTTT

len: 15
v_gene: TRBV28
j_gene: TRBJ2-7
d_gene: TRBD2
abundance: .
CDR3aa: CASSRGLAGTYEQYF
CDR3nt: TGTGCCAGCAGTAGGGGACTAGCGGGAACGTACGAGCAGTACTTC

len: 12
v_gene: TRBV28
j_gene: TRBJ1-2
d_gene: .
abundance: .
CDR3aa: CASSPPTDGYTF
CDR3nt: TGTGCCAGCAGTCCCCCCACGGATGGCTACACCTTC

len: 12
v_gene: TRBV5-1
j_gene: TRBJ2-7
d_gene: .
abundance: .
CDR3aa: CASSLGPGEQYF
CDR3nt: TGCGCCAGCAGCTTGGGGCCCGGGGAGCAGTACTTC

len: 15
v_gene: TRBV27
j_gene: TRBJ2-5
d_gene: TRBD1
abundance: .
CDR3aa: CASSLLTGNQETQYF
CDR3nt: TGTGCCAGCAGTTTGTTGACAGGGAACCAAGAGACCCAGTACTTC

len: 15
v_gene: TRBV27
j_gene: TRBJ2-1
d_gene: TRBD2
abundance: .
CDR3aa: CASRPSSGSPNEQFF
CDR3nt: TGTGCCAGCAGACCGTCTAGCGGGAGCCCCAATGAGCAGTTCTTC

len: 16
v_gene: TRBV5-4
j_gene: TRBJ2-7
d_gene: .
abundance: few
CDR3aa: CASNRNEGSRGYEQYF
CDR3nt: TGTGCCAGCAATCGAAACGAAGGCAGTCGGGGATACGAGCAGTACTTC

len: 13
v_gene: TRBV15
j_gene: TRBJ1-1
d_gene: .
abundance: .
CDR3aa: CATSRPGLTEAFF
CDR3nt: TGTGCCACCAGCCGACCTGGATTAACAGAAGCCTTCTTT